The clone carrying this T cell receptor (beta chain) was seen a handful of times. Its matching antigen is unknown. The data derive from a study of T cell repertoires in cytomegalovirus infection. Study details: Indications of both CMV infection and matching HLA type were provided by public TCR beta signatures.

TCRdb passed the reads through MiXCR, listing each CDR3 protein once. The sample has about 260,000 distinct CDR3 sequences, 8% to 9.5% seen once; the top ten hold about 15%. The CDR3 extends over 13 amino acids. V was clipped by 10 bases and J by 7 bases, with 20 bases between them. The germline V gene encodes CDR1 SGHTA and CDR2 FQGNSA. Study-level results: Based on cumulative public TCR beta family frequency, carriers of CMV plus the relevant HLA were identified. The ex vivo response was dominated by HLA-C-restricted CMV-specific TCR beta clonotypes.

Sequenced sample: PBMCs. The source of this sequence is a human donor in good health (CMV status not recorded). Some clones in this sample may be carry-over from other donors' samples. V and J are TRBV7-2 and TRBJ2-7; D may match TRBD1 or TRBD2 (5 bases each). CDR3 residues: CATRLGTTGEQYF. CDR3 nucleotides: TGTGCCACGCGCCTTGGGACGACGGGGGAGCAGTACTTC.